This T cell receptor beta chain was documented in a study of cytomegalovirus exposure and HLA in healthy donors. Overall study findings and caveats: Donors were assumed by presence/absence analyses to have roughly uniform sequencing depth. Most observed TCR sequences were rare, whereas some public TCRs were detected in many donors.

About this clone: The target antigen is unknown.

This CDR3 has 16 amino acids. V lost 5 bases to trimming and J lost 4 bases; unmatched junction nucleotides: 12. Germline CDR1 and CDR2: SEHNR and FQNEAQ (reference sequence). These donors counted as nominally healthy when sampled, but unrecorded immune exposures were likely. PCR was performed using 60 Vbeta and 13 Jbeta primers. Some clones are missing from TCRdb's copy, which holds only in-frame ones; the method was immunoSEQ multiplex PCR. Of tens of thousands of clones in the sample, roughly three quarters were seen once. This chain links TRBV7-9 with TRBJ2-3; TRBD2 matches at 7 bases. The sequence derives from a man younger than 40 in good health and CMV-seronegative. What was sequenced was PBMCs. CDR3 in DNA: TGTGCCAGCAGCGAACTGGACGGGGGGTTCCCAGATACGCAGTATTTT. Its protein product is CASSELDGGFPDTQYF.